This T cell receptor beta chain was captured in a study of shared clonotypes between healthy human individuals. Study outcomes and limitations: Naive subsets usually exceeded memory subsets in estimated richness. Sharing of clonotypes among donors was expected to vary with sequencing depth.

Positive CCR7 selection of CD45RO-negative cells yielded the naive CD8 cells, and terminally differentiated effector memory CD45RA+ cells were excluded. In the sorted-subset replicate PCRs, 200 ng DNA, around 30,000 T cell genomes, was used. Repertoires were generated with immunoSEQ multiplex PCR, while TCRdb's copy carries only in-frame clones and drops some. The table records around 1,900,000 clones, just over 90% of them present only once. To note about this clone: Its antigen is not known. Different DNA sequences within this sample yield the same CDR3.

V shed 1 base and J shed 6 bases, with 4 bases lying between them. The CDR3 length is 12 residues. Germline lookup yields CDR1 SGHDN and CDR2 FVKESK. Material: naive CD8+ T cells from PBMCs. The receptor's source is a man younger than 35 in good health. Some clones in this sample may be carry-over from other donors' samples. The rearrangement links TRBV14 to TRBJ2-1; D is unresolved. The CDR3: CASSQGGNEQFF. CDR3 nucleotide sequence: TGTGCCAGCAGCCAAGGCGGCAATGAGCAGTTCTTC.